The TCR beta chain described here comes from a study of siplizumab effects on memory and regulatory T cells. The table came from immunoSEQ multiplex PCR; TCRdb's copy has only in-frame clones and leaves some out. Here the sample spans approximately 92,000 clones, around 94% being singletons. The CDR3 has 16 amino acids. V lost 2 bases and J lost 3, with 14 bases in between. Germline CDR1 is SGHTA and CDR2 is FQGNSA. This clonotype was sampled from a human donor in good health. The rearrangement links TRBV7-2 to TRBJ2-1; D is unresolved. The material sequenced was non-Treg CD4+ T cells sorted from blood. As DNA, the CDR3 is TGTGCCAGCAGCTTAAGTATCTTGCGGAACTACAATGAGCAGTTCTTC. Translation gives CASSLSILRNYNEQFF.